The rows below give T cell receptor beta chains drawn from one sample of a study of cytomegalovirus exposure and HLA in healthy donors. Libraries were prepared by immunoSEQ multiplex PCR; TCRdb keeps only in-frame clonotypes and omits some of them. The data show more than 200,000 clones, with 80% to 95% seen just once and approximately 3% held by the top ten. The sample comprised PBMCs. The receptors stem from a woman under 40 in good health and CMV-seronegative. CDR3s include the opening cysteine and the closing phenylalanine or tryptophan. D genes are given only for firm matches. Clone size is not always given. Where it is, it says once, few, many or a class for expanded clones.

>NA|TRBV7-9|TRBJ1-2|NA
TGTGCCAGCAGCCTCACAGGAGGAACTAACTATGGCTACACCTTC
CASSLTGGTNYGYTF
>NA|TRBV5-6|TRBJ2-5|TRBD1
TGTGCCAGCAGCTCCCGGACAGGGGGAGTAGAGACCCAGTACTTC
CASSSRTGGVETQYF
>NA|TRBV7-8|TRBJ2-6|NA
TGTGCCAGCAGCTTTAAGTCTGGGGCCAACGTCCTGACTTTC
CASSFKSGANVLTF
>NA|TRBV7-9|TRBJ2-5|TRBD2
TGTGCCAGCAGCTCTAACAGCGGGAGTTTCCAAGAGACCCAGTACTTC
CASSSNSGSFQETQYF
>NA|TRBV10-3|TRBJ2-2|TRBD2
TGTGCCATCAGTGGCGGGGGGAACACCGGGGAGCTGTTTTTT
CAISGGGNTGELFF
>NA|TRBV5-4|TRBJ2-7|NA
TGTGCCAGCAGCTTGGGCCAAGGGTCCTACTCCTACGAGCAGTACTTC
CASSLGQGSYSYEQYF
>NA|TRBV9|TRBJ2-5|TRBD2
TGTGCCAGCAGCCCGCCGGGACTAGCGGGTGCTGAGACCCAGTACTTC
CASSPPGLAGAETQYF
>NA|TRBV27|TRBJ2-1|NA
TGTGCCAGCAGTTTATGGTCTGGCAACAATGAGCAGTTCTTC
CASSLWSGNNEQFF
>once|TRBV6-5|TRBJ2-1|TRBD1
TGTGCCAGCAGTTCCGGGACAGGGGCCTACAATGAGCAGTTCTTC
CASSSGTGAYNEQFF
>NA|TRBV30|TRBJ2-7|NA
TGTGCCTCCCAACTAACCCGGTCCGGGGGCTACGAGCAGTACTTC
CASQLTRSGGYEQYF
>NA|TRBV4-1|TRBJ2-1|NA
TGCGCCAGCAGCCAAGTTTGGGCCAGCGCGAGCTACAATGAGCAGTTCTTC
CASSQVWASASYNEQFF
>NA|TRBV5-6|TRBJ1-1|NA
TGTGCCAGCAGCTTGGTGGGCAGCGCCCCTGAAGCTTTCTTT
CASSLVGSAPEAFF
>NA|TRBV28|TRBJ2-2|NA
TGTGCCACCAGTGTCGGGGGCACCGGGGAGCTGTTTTTT
CATSVGGTGELFF
>NA|TRBV7-9|TRBJ2-7|NA
TGTGCCAGCAGCCTACAGGGTTCCGACGAGCAGTACTTC
CASSLQGSDEQYF
>NA|TRBV9|TRBJ2-7|TRBD1
TGTGCCAGCAGCCGCCCGGGACAGGGTGTCGAGCAGTACTTC
CASSRPGQGVEQYF
>NA|TRBV29-1|TRBJ1-3|TRBD1
TGCAGCGTTGACTCAGCGACAGGGGTCTCTGGAAACACCATATATTTT
CSVDSATGVSGNTIYF
>NA|TRBV5-1|TRBJ2-3|NA
TGCGCCAGCAGGAGAAGCCCCACAGATACGCAGTATTTT
CASRRSPTDTQYF
>once|TRBV4-3|TRBJ1-1|TRBD1
TGCGCCAGCAGCCAGGCCCTTCAGGGGGCAGGGACTGAAGCTTTCTTT
CASSQALQGAGTEAFF
>few|TRBV7-3|TRBJ2-5|NA
TGTGCCAGCAGCTTAGGGACACTAGAGACCCAGTACTTC
CASSLGTLETQYF
>NA|TRBV4-3|TRBJ2-2|NA
TGCGCCAGCAGCCAAGATGAGGGGGGCTGGGACACCGGGGAGCTGTTTTTT
CASSQDEGGWDTGELFF
>NA|TRBV15|TRBJ2-3|TRBD2
TGTGCCACCAGCAGAGATCGGCTAGCGGGACGCACAGATACGCAGTATTTT
CATSRDRLAGRTDTQYF
>NA|TRBV6-1|TRBJ1-5|NA
TGTGCCAGCACGGCAGGTAGCAATCAGCCCCAGCATTTT
CASTAGSNQPQHF
>NA|TRBV29-1|TRBJ2-1|TRBD1
TGCAGCGTTGAATGGGGCGGATGGGGACAGGGGAAAAAGGATGAGCAGTTCTTC
CSVEWGGWGQGKKDEQFF
>NA|TRBV9|TRBJ2-3|NA
TGTGCCAGCAGCGTAGTCGAGGCAGGGCCAACAGATACGCAGTATTTT
CASSVVEAGPTDTQYF
>NA|TRBV4-3|TRBJ2-1|TRBD2
TGCGCCAGCAGCGCCATAGCGGGAGGGCTGTACAATGAGCAGTTCTTC
CASSAIAGGLYNEQFF
>NA|TRBV19|TRBJ2-1|TRBD2
TGTGCCAGTAGGGCGGGAGCCCTCAATGAGCAGTTCTTC
CASRAGALNEQFF
>NA|TRBV11-3|TRBJ2-2|TRBD1
TGTGCCAGCAGCTTAGAGACAGGGGGCTGGGCCACCGGGGAGCTGTTTTTT
CASSLETGGWATGELFF
>NA|TRBV28|TRBJ2-2|TRBD2
TGTGCCAGCAGTTTGGTCCCGGGACTAGCAGACACCGGGGAGCTGTTTTTT
CASSLVPGLADTGELFF
>NA|TRBV7-2|TRBJ2-7|NA
TGTGCCAGCAGCTTAAGGGGAGGTGTATCCTACGAGCAGTACTTC
CASSLRGGVSYEQYF
>NA|TRBV4-1|TRBJ1-1|NA
TGCGCCAGCAGCCAAGGGGTCAGTCTGAACACTGAAGCTTTCTTT
CASSQGVSLNTEAFF
>NA|TRBV7-9|TRBJ2-2|NA
TGTGCCAGCAGCCTCCTTCTCAGCCAAGACACCGGGGAGCTGTTTTTT
CASSLLLSQDTGELFF
>NA|TRBV9|TRBJ2-1|TRBD2
TGTGCCAGCAGCGTAGGTCCCGGGGGGTCCTACAATGAGCAGTTCTTC
CASSVGPGGSYNEQFF
>NA|TRBV29-1|TRBJ2-7|NA
TGCAGCGTTGAAGGACAGGACTACGAGCAGTACTTC
CSVEGQDYEQYF
>NA|TRBV5-1|TRBJ1-1|NA
TGCGCCAGCAGCGCAGGTCAACGCACTGAAGCTTTCTTT
CASSAGQRTEAFF
>NA|TRBV2|TRBJ2-6|TRBD2
TGTGCCAGCAGTGAAGCTAGCGGGAGGGGATCTGGGGCCAACGTCCTGACTTTC
CASSEASGRGSGANVLTF
>NA|TRBV4-1|TRBJ2-2|NA
TGCGCCAGCAGCCAATCCGGGACATCGAGCGGGGAGCTGTTTTTT
CASSQSGTSSGELFF
>NA|TRBV11-2|TRBJ2-5|TRBD2
TGTGCCAGCAGCTTAGGGACTCAGGCGGGAGGGAGGCCGGAGACCCAGTACTTC
CASSLGTQAGGRPETQYF
>NA|TRBV7-2|TRBJ2-7|NA
TGTGCCAGCAGCTTACTGACCTACGAGCAGTACTTC
CASSLLTYEQYF
>once|TRBV6-1|TRBJ2-2|NA
TGTGCCAGCTGGGAGGTCGGGGAGCTGTTTTTT
CASWEVGELFF
>NA|TRBV27|TRBJ2-3|TRBD2
TGTGCCAGCAGACCCCCCCCAGCGGGAGTGCATCGTTCCGAAAGCAGTACGCAGTATTTT
CASRPPPAGVHRSESSTQYF
>few|TRBV2|TRBJ2-7|TRBD1
TGTGCCAGCAGTGGTACGGGACAGGGGGACTACGAGCAGTACTTC
CASSGTGQGDYEQYF